The sequence of this TCR beta chain was determined in a study of CD8 T cells in ankylosing spondylitis (dated by TCRdb to about 2017). At the level of the whole study: The study profiled T cell receptor beta repertoires in healthy donors and ankylosing spondylitis patients to find disease-linked TCR variants. In total, the full study cohort was made up of 100 to 140 healthy donors and 25 or so ankylosing spondylitis patients. Peripheral blood was sampled, and synovial fluid was also collected from ankylosing spondylitis patients.

The reads were generated on an Illumina HiSeq 2500. Quantitative 5'-RACE with molecular barcodes was used to prepare TCR beta libraries. The paper's processing steps were these. A new computational method, built on a probabilistic model of VDJ rearrangement, was used to identify disease-linked TCR variants. TCRdb reanalyzed the raw reads on its own, using fastp at Q25 for trimming and MiXCR for clone calling, and kept in-frame beta chains. Entries that share a CDR3 protein sequence are merged under the most common genes and DNA. The V and J calls and clone size come from TCRdb's table, not from the authors' own analysis. The sample table shows around 40,000 distinct CDR3 sequences, and around 2.9% are seen once. The ten largest clones add up to approximately 4.5% of the sample. In its sample, this clonotype was seen many times. The target of this receptor is not known. No per-base quality is available; no much larger clone lies one base away.

From cysteine to phenylalanine, the CDR3 is 13 amino acids long. Of the read, only the CDR3 DNA is kept; its 39 bases are in frame from base 1. V lost 0 bases and J lost 9 bases; the stretch between them is 12 bases long. CDR1 and CDR2 are drawn from the germline V gene: SGDLS, YYNGEE. Study-wide findings and limitations: In peripheral blood, the disease-linked clones were found at relatively low frequencies and had a CD8+ phenotype. Some motif variants had previously been reported in the synovial fluid and blood of reactive arthritis patients, which suggests shared mechanisms of disease initiation. A TCR beta motif of about 8 highly homologous amino acid variants appeared characteristic of blood from ankylosing spondylitis patients. The disease-linked clones were reported as significantly enriched in matched synovial fluid samples from ankylosing spondylitis patients.

This receptor was taken from a male donor with ankylosing spondylitis or in good health (not recorded which). Sequencing was carried out using blood, either unsorted or a sorted T cell fraction (not recorded which). In this chain, TRBV9 is recombined with TRBJ2-5; no D segment can be confidently identified. In nucleotide form, the sequence is TGTGCCAGCAGCGTAGATGGTGTGATTGCCCAGTACTTC. Its protein is CASSVDGVIAQYF.